Detailed here is one TCR beta chain. Compared with germline, one end of the junction differs, possibly owing to a read error. The PCR template was genomic DNA. Amplification of the beta chain CDR3 used 30 forward and 13 reverse multiplex primers. TCRdb recomputed calls from the multiplex PCR reads with MiXCR, one row per CDR3 protein. The table shows 250,000 to 300,000 distinct CDR3 sequences, with 45% to 60% occurring only once. This sample was taken from a study of type 1 and type 2 diabetes patients. Germline CDR1 is SGHRS and CDR2 is YFSETQ. This CDR3 has 15 amino acids. The chain joins TRBV5-1 to TRBJ1-1; tentatively, D is TRBD1 (6 bases). The TCR was taken from a man between 18 and 29 years old with type 2 diabetes. The sequencing input was peripheral blood mononuclear cells (PBMCs). The CDR3, as DNA: TGTGCCAGCAGCCAGACTGGGGGCGCGGACACTGAAGCTTTCTTT. Translated, it gives CASSQTGGADTEAFF.